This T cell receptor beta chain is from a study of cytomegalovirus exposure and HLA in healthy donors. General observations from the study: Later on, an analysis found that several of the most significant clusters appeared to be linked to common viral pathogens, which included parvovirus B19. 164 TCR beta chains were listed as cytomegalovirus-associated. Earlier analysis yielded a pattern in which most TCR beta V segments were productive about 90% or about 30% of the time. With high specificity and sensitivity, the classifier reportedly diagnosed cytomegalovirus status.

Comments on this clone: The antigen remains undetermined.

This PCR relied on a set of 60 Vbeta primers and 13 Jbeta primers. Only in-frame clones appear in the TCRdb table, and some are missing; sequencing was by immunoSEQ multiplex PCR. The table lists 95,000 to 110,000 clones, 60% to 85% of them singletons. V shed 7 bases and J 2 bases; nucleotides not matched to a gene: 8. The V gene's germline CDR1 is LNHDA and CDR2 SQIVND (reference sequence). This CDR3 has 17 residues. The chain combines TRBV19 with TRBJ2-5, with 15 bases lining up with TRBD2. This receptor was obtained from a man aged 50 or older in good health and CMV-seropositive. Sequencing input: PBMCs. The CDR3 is CASTQEGLAGGQETQYF. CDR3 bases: TGTGCCAGTACCCAAGAAGGACTAGCGGGAGGGCAAGAGACCCAGTACTTC.